Below are 25 T cell receptor beta chains sequenced from a single sample in a study of blood T cell repertoires in COVID-19. Using immunoSEQ multiplex PCR, the repertoire was profiled, and TCRdb retains in-frame clones only, with some absent. The repertoire holds about 120,000 clones, with 85% to 90% as singletons. The sequencing input was peripheral blood. These receptors were collected from a woman in her forties or fifties with acute or convalescent COVID-19.

Worth noting for this clone: Additional DNA sequences in this sample encode the identical CDR3. The gene calls are TRBV5-1 and TRBJ2-7, with 8 bases that match TRBD2. Germline-derived CDR1 and CDR2 are SGHRS and YFSETQ. CDR3 length: 14 amino acids. The trim removed 0 bases at V and 3 bases at J, leaving 2 bases unmatched. The CDR3 region has the DNA TGCGCCAGCAGCTTGGTGGGACTAGTCTACGAGCAGTACTTC. It specifies CASSLVGLVYEQYF.

This rearrangement joins TRBV3-1 (or the pseudogene TRBV3-2) to TRBJ1-1, with TRBD1 as a possible D gene (6 bases). V was shortened by 4 bases and J by 10 bases, with 19 bases between the two germline ends. Germline CDR1 is LGHDT and CDR2 is YNNKEL (reference sequence). This CDR3 contains 14 residues. CDR3 sequence: CASSRTTGSRGAFF. The CDR3 bases are TGTGCCAGCAGCCGAACCACAGGGAGTAGGGGAGCTTTCTTT.

This clone was found a few times. The rearrangement joins TRBV11-2 to TRBJ2-5; a weak D match, TRBD2 (6 bases). The germline V gene encodes CDR1 SGHAT and CDR2 FQNNGV. Trimming took off 0 bases at V and 4 bases at J, with 6 bases between the two ends. The CDR3 has 13 amino acids. The DNA for the CDR3 is TGTGCCAGCAGCTTAGAGCGGGGAGAGACCCAGTACTTC. It specifies CASSLERGETQYF.

The chain uses TRBV5-1 and TRBJ2-4; 9 positions agree with TRBD1. The CDR3 totals 17 residues. Germline assignment: CDR1 SGHRS and CDR2 YFSETQ. The V gene end was trimmed by 2 bases and the J gene end by 0 bases; junction bases not matched to a gene: 6. The CDR3 loop reads CASSLGTGTLAKNIQYF. CDR3 coding DNA: TGCGCCAGCAGCTTAGGGACAGGGACCCTAGCCAAAAACATTCAGTACTTC. Drawing the rest from reference TRBV5-1 and TRBJ2-4, the complete variable domain is KAGVTQTPRYLIKTRGQQVTLSCSPISGHRSVSWYQQTPGQGLQFLFEYFSETQRNKGNFPGRFSGRQFSNSRSEMNVSTLELGDSALYLCASSLGTGTLAKNIQYFGAGTRLSVL.

This clone has more than one count but fewer than ten. The chain employs TRBV14 and TRBJ2-7; 7 nucleotides match TRBD1. CDR1 is SGHDN and CDR2 is FVKESK in the germline V gene. V gave up 4 bases and J gave up 9 bases; unmatched junction bases: 12. The CDR3 consists of 14 residues. CDR3 amino acids: CASSPADRPSRQYF. CDR3 DNA sequence: TGTGCCAGCAGCCCGGCGGACAGGCCCTCGCGGCAGTACTTC.

This chain connects TRBV7-9 to TRBJ2-7; a weak D match, TRBD1 (6 bases). Trimming left V 3 bases short and J 2 bases short, with 14 bases between. The germline CDR1 and CDR2 sequences are SEHNR and FQNEAQ (reference sequence). The CDR3 sequence is 15 residues long. CDR3 region: CASSFGGQPPYEQYF. Written as DNA, the CDR3 is TGTGCCAGCAGCTTTGGTGGACAGCCCCCCTACGAGCAGTACTTC.

The J gene is TRBJ2-3, the V gene TRBV15; 8 bases line up with TRBD2. The germline V gene has CDR1 LNHNV and CDR2 YYDKDF (reference sequence). The CDR3 has 17 residues. V lost 1 base to trimming and J lost 1 base; unmatched junction nucleotides: 7. The chain's CDR3 is CATSRGLGREGTDTQYF. CDR3 sequence (DNA): TGTGCCACCAGCAGAGGACTCGGGAGGGAAGGCACAGATACGCAGTATTTT.

The V and J genes are TRBV25-1 and TRBJ2-7; 7 nucleotides line up with TRBD1. The germline CDR1 and CDR2 sequences are MGHDK and SYGVNS. With 5 bases clipped from V and 1 base from J, the junction kept 11 bases outside the gene matches. There are 16 residues in the CDR3. For the CDR3, the DNA is TGTGCCAGCAGTAAACGGACAGGCCCTGTATCCTACGAGCAGTACTTC. The encoded protein is CASSKRTGPVSYEQYF.

The chain links TRBV19 to TRBJ1-5; no clear D. Trimming cost V 5 bases and J 7 bases, with 12 bases left between them. The germline gives CDR1 LNHDA, CDR2 SQIVND (reference sequence). The CDR3 is made up of 13 amino acids. The CDR3 DNA is TGTGCCAGTAGTGCACAATCCGGGCAGCCCCAGCATTTT. Translated: CASSAQSGQPQHF.

The gene calls are TRBV7-2 and TRBJ2-3; the match to TRBD2 covers 9 bases. Germline CDR1 SGHTA, CDR2 FQGNSA. CDR3 length equals 14 residues. V trimming: 5 bases; J trimming: 11 bases; junction bases outside the gene matches: 11. The CDR3 is CASSGSGSPRGQYF. In DNA form, the CDR3 reads TGTGCCAGCAGCGGTAGCGGGAGCCCACGGGGGCAGTATTTT.

The chain joins TRBV6-5 to TRBJ2-7, with 8 bases matching TRBD2. The CDR3 runs to 15 residues. The junction had 7 bases not matched to a gene; V was cut back by 0 bases and J by 6 bases. The germline gives CDR1 MNHEY, CDR2 SVGAGI. CDR3 loop: CASSYSTAGASEQYF. The CDR3 coding sequence is TGTGCCAGCAGTTACTCGACAGCGGGAGCTAGCGAGCAGTACTTC.

The chain joins TRBV7-2 to TRBJ2-7, with 14 bases lining up with TRBD2. V shed 0 bases, J shed 5 bases, and the junction held 6 bases outside the gene matches. Germline V gene lookup returns CDR1 SGHTA and CDR2 FQGNSA. The CDR3 is 17 residues long. The CDR3 DNA reads as TGTGCCAGCAGCTTAGCAACAAGGACTAGCGGGAGGAACGAGCAGTACTTC. Amino acid sequence: CASSLATRTSGRNEQYF.

The gene calls are TRBV20-1 and TRBJ2-4, with 15 bases identical to TRBD2. V shed 3 bases, J shed 1 base, and the junction held 13 bases outside the gene matches. The CDR3 loop spans 20 amino acids. Germline lookup yields CDR1 DFQATT and CDR2 SNEGSKA (reference sequence). CDR3 residues: CSASHSPGLAGGWAKNIQYF. In DNA, the CDR3 is TGCAGTGCTAGTCATTCCCCCGGACTAGCGGGAGGGTGGGCCAAAAACATTCAGTACTTC.

This clone has more than one count but fewer than ten. This chain connects TRBV2 to TRBJ2-3; D possibly corresponds to TRBD1 (6 bases). The V end lost 9 bases, the J end lost 4 bases, and 23 bases lay between the germline ends. CDR3 size: 16 residues. Germline CDR1 SNHLY, CDR2 FYNNEI. The CDR3 protein is CASKQGGNLRADTQYF. The CDR3, as DNA: TGTGCCAGTAAACAGGGTGGGAACTTGAGGGCAGATACGCAGTATTTT. The complete variable domain, with remaining parts taken from reference TRBV2 and TRBJ2-3, reads EPEVTQTPSHQVTQMGQEVILRCVPISNHLYFYWYRQILGQKVEFLVSFYNNEISEKSEIFDDQFSVERPDGSNFTLKIRSTKLEDSAMYFCASKQGGNLRADTQYFGPGTRLTVL.

V and J are TRBV4-1 and TRBJ1-2; D is perhaps TRBD1 (5 bases). There are 16 residues in the CDR3. V lost 0 bases and J 7 bases, leaving 18 bases between the germline ends. The germline V gene encodes CDR1 MGHRA and CDR2 YSYEKL. The CDR3 here is CASSQDQVGLGGGYTF. CDR3 DNA: TGCGCCAGCAGCCAAGATCAAGTCGGGTTGGGGGGTGGCTACACCTTC.

The sample holds a few counts of this clone. This chain connects TRBV24-1 to TRBJ1-2; 7 nucleotides agree with TRBD1. Trimming at V came to 5 bases and at J to 4 bases, leaving 6 bases not matched to a gene. The CDR3 length is 14 residues. The germline gives CDR1 KGHDR, CDR2 SFDVKD. CDR3 in amino acids: CATSARQGSYGYTF. The DNA for the CDR3 is TGTGCCACCAGTGCCCGACAGGGTTCCTATGGCTACACCTTC.

The chain carries TRBV3-1 (or the pseudogene TRBV3-2) and TRBJ2-4, with a tentative D call TRBD2 (6 bases). The CDR3 is 14 amino acids. V was clipped by 4 bases and J by 8 bases, with 15 bases between them. Germline CDR1 and CDR2: LGHDT and YNNKEL (reference sequence). The CDR3 spells CASSLTDTGDIQYF. The CDR3 DNA reads TGTGCCAGCAGCCTGACGGACACGGGGGACATTCAGTACTTC.

The rearrangement links TRBV5-1 to TRBJ1-1, with 7 positions matching TRBD1. The CDR3 is 12 residues long. Germline CDR1 SGHRS, CDR2 YFSETQ. The ends lost 5 bases at V and 7 bases at J; junction bases unmatched: 5. As DNA, the CDR3 is TGCGCCAGCAGGGCCGGGACAGTTGAAGCTTTCTTT. This codes for CASRAGTVEAFF.

This chain links TRBV5-5 with TRBJ1-2, with D uncertain. The germline gives CDR1 SGHKS, CDR2 YYEKEE (reference sequence). V was pared by 0 bases and J by 4 bases, with 7 bases between. The length of the CDR3 is 13 residues. The CDR3 sequence is CASSLDSFYGYTF. DNA for the CDR3: TGTGCCAGCAGCTTGGACAGCTTCTATGGCTACACCTTC.

The chain uses TRBV7-2 and TRBJ1-5; D is perhaps TRBD1 (6 bases). The CDR3 sequence is 13 residues long. Trimming left V 1 base short and J 7 bases short, with 8 bases between. Looked up from germline, CDR1 is SGHTA and CDR2 is FQGNSA. As DNA, the CDR3 is TGTGCCAGCAGCTTAGTGGACAGCCAGCCCCAGCATTTT. This translates into CASSLVDSQPQHF.

The chain joins TRBV5-4 to TRBJ2-1, with 9 bases identical to TRBD2. The CDR3 contains 17 residues. With 4 bases clipped from V and 8 bases from J, the junction kept 16 bases outside the gene matches. Germline loops: CDR1 SGHNT, CDR2 YYREEE (reference sequence). The CDR3 DNA follows: TGTGCCAGCAGCGTTCCTCCGGGGCGGGAGGGCAACGATGAGCAGTTCTTC. Translating gives CASSVPPGREGNDEQFF.

The gene calls are TRBV5-4 and TRBJ2-2; 14 bases are a match to TRBD2. This CDR3 has 19 amino acids. V shed 2 bases, J shed 4 bases, and the junction held 10 bases outside the gene matches. Germline-derived CDR1 and CDR2 are SGHNT and YYREEE (reference sequence). The DNA for the CDR3 is TGTGCCAGCAGCTTTGGACTAGCGGGAGGTTTCGGGGGCACCGGGGAGCTGTTTTTT. This gives the protein CASSFGLAGGFGGTGELFF.

The gene calls are TRBV5-8 and TRBJ1-5, with a possible D match to TRBD1 (6 bases). The CDR3 is 17 amino acids. Germline-derived CDR1 and CDR2 are SGHTS and YDEGEE. V lost 0 bases to trimming and J lost 2 bases, with 15 bases between them. The chain's CDR3 is CASSLGTGNIRNQPQHF. DNA for the CDR3: TGTGCCAGCAGCTTGGGCACAGGGAACATACGCAATCAGCCCCAGCATTTT.

DNA for the CDR3: TGCGCCAGCAGCCAAGATGGACTAGCGGGACAGACTAGCACAGATACGCAGTATTTT. Residues: CASSQDGLAGQTSTDTQYF. The chain employs TRBV4-1 and TRBJ2-3; 12 positions agree with TRBD2. Germline CDR1 and CDR2: MGHRA and YSYEKL. The junction had 7 bases not matched to a gene; V was cut back by 0 bases and J by 0 bases. The CDR3 spans 19 residues.

The genes are TRBV2 and TRBJ2-7; 8 nucleotides match TRBD1. CDR3 length: 14 amino acids. With 5 bases clipped from V and 1 base from J, the junction kept 4 bases outside the gene matches. The germline V gene encodes CDR1 SNHLY and CDR2 FYNNEI. The CDR3 bases are TGTGCCAGCAGTAGAGGGACAGGATCCTACGAGCAGTACTTC. This gives the protein CASSRGTGSYEQYF.